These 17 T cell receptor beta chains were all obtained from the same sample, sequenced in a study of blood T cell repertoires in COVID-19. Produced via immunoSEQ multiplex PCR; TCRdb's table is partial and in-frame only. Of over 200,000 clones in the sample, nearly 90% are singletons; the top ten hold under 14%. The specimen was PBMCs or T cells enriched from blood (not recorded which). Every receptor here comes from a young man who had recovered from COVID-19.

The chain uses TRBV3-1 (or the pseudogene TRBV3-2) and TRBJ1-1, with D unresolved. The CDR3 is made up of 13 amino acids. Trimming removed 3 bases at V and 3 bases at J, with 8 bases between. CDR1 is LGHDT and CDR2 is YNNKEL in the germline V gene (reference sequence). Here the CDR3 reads CASSQALYTEAFF. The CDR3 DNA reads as TGTGCCAGCAGCCAGGCATTGTACACTGAAGCTTTCTTT.

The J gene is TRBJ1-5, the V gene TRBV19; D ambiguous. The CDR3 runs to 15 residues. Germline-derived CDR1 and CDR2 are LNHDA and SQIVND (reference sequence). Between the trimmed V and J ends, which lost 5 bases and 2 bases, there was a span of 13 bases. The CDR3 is CASSVQTAGNQPQHF. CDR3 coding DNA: TGTGCCAGTAGTGTCCAGACGGCGGGCAATCAGCCCCAGCATTTT.

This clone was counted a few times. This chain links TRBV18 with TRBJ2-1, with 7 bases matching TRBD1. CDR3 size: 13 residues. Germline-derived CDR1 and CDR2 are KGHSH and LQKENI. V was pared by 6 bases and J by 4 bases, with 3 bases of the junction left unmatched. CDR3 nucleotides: TGTGCCAGCTCTCGGGGACAGTACAATGAGCAGTTCTTC. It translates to CASSRGQYNEQFF.

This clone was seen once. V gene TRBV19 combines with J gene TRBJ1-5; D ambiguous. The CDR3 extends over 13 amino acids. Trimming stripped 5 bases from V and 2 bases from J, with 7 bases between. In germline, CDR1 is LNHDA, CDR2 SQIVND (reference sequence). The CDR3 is CASSGSGNQPQHF. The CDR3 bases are TGTGCCAGTAGTGGGAGCGGCAATCAGCCCCAGCATTTT. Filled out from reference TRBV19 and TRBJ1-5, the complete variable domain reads DGGITQSPKYLFRKEGQNVTLSCEQNLNHDAMYWYRQDPGQGLRLIYYSQIVNDFQKGDIAEGYSVSREKKESFPLTVTSAQKNPTAFYLCASSGSGNQPQHFGDGTRLSIL.

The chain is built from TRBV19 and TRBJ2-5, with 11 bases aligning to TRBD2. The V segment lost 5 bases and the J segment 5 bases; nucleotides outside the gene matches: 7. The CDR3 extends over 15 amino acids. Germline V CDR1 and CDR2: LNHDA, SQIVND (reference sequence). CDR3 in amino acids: CASSLTSGSWETQYF. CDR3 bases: TGTGCCAGTAGTTTAACTAGCGGGAGCTGGGAGACCCAGTACTTC.

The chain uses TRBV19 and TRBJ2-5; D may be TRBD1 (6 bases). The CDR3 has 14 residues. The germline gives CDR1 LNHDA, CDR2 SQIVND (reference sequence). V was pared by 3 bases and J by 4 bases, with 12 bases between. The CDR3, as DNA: TGTGCCAGTAGTATCGCAGGGGCGTCAGAGACCCAGTACTTC. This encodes CASSIAGASETQYF. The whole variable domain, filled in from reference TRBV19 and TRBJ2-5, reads DGGITQSPKYLFRKEGQNVTLSCEQNLNHDAMYWYRQDPGQGLRLIYYSQIVNDFQKGDIAEGYSVSREKKESFPLTVTSAQKNPTAFYLCASSIAGASETQYFGPGTRLLVL.

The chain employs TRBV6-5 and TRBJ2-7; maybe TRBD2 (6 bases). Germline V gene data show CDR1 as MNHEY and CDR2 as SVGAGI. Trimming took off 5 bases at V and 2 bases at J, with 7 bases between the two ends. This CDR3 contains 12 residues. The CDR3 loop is CASSPGAYEQYF. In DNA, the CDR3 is TGTGCCAGCAGTCCGGGGGCCTACGAGCAGTACTTC.

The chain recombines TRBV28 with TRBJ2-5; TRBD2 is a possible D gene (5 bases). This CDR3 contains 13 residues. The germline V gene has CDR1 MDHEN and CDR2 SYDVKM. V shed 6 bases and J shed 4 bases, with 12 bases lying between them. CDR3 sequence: CASRLRTGETQYF. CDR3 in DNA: TGTGCCAGCAGACTTCGGACTGGAGAGACCCAGTACTTC.

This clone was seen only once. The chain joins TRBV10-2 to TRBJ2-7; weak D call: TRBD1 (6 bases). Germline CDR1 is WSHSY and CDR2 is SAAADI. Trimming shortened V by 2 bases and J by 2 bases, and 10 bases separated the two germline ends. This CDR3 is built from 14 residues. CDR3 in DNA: TGCGCCAGCAGTGAGGCAGGGGTCGCCTACGAGCAGTACTTC. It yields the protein CASSEAGVAYEQYF.

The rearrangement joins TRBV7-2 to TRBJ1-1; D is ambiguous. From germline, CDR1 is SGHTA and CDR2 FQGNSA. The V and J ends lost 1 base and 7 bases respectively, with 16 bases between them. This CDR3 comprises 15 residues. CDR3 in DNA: TGTGCCAGCAGCTTAGTCCGAGGCCAGCGAGGTGAAGCTTTCTTT. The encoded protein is CASSLVRGQRGEAFF.

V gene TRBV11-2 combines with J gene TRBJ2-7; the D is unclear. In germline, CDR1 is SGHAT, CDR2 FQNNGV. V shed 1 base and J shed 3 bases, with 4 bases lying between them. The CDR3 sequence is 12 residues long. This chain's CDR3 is CASSLAGYEQYF. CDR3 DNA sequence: TGTGCCAGCAGCTTAGCGGGCTACGAGCAGTACTTC.

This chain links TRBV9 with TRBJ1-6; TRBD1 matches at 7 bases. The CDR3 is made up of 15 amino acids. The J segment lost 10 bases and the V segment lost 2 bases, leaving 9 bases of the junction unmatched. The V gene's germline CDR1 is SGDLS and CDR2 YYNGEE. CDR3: CASSVSTGFASPLHF. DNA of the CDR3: TGTGCCAGCAGCGTCTCGACAGGGTTTGCCTCACCCCTCCACTTT. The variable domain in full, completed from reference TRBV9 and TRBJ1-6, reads DSGVTQTPKHLITATGQRVTLRCSPRSGDLSVYWYQQSLDQGLQFLIQYYNGEERAKGNILERFSAQQFPDLHSELNLSSLELGDSALYFCASSVSTGFASPLHFGNGTRLTVT.

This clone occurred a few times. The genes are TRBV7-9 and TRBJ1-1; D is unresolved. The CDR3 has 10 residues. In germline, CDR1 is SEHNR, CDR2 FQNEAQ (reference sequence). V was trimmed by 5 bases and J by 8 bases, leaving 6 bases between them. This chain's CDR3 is CASSPREAFF. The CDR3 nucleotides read TGTGCCAGCAGCCCTCGGGAAGCTTTCTTT.

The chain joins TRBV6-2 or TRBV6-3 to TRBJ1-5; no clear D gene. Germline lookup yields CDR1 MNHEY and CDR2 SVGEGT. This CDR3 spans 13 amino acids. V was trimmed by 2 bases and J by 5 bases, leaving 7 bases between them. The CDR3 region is CASSYVQDQPQHF. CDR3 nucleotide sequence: TGTGCCAGCAGTTACGTCCAGGATCAGCCCCAGCATTTT.

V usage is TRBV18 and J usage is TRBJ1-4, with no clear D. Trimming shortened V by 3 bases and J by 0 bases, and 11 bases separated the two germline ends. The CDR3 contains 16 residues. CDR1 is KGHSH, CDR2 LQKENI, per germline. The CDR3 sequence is CASSPQSLATNEKLFF. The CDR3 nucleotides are TGTGCCAGCTCACCTCAAAGCTTAGCAACTAATGAAAAACTGTTTTTT.

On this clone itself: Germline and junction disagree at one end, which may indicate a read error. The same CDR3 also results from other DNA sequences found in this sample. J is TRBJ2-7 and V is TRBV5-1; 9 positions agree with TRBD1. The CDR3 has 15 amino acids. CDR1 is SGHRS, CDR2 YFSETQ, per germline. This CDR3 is CASQTGTGLKGEQYF. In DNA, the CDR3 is TGCGCCAGCCAGACCGGGACAGGGTTGAAGGGCGAGCAATACTTC.

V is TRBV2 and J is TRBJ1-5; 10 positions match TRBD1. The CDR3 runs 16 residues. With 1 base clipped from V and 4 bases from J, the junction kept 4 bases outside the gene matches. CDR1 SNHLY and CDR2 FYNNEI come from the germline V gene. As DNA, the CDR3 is TGTGCCAGCAGTGAAGAACCGGGACAGGGGAATCAGCCCCAGCATTTT. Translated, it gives CASSEEPGQGNQPQHF.